The clone carrying this T cell receptor (beta chain) occurred a few times. Its cognate antigen is unknown. Germline loops: CDR1 SGHDN, CDR2 FVKESK. The CDR3 is 13 residues long. The V gene lost 2 bases and the J gene lost 15 bases, with 17 bases spanning the gap. This sample is drawn from a study of post-analysis software for immune sequencing data. Study as a whole: Recorded disease courses covered relapsing-remitting, secondary progressive and progressive-relapsing multiple sclerosis. Some patients had no subtype annotation.

The library was made from cDNA and included unique molecular identifiers. It was from approximately 0.91 to 9.4 million T cells that 530,000 or so cDNA molecules came. TCRdb itself ran the PCR reads through MiXCR, one entry per CDR3 protein. The data show about 540,000 distinct CDR3 sequences, with roughly 34% seen just once and less than 6% held by the top ten. General study results and limits: Diversity measured as normalized Chao1 was significantly lower in multiple sclerosis patients than in controls. Same-batch samples co-clustered strongly by F measure. Controls had lower frequencies than patients of a few TRBV segments, which included TRBV5-6, TRBV5-1 and TRBV20-1.

The sample consisted of blood. The receptor's source is a girl aged 2 to 17 with multiple sclerosis. The chain carries TRBV14 and TRBJ2-1; D may be TRBD1 (5 bases). The CDR3 loop reads CASSQSQPGLRFF. The CDR3 region has the DNA TGTGCCAGCAGCCAATCCCAACCAGGGTTACGGTTCTTC. Together with reference TRBV14 and TRBJ2-1, the CDR3 gives the full variable domain: EAGVTQFPSHSVIEKGQTVTLRCDPISGHDNLYWYRRVMGKEIKFLLHFVKESKQDESGMPNNRFLAERTGGTYSTLKVQPAELEDSGVYFCASSQSQPGLRFFGPGTRLTVL.